The rows below give T cell receptor beta chains drawn from one sample of a study of blood T cell repertoires in COVID-19. Produced via immunoSEQ multiplex PCR; TCRdb's table is partial and in-frame only. The top ten clones hold 3% to 4% of a sample with under 250,000 clones, approximately 86% of them seen once. The sample consisted of peripheral blood. All receptors derive from a woman aged 80 or over with acute or convalescent COVID-19. The CDR3 runs from the conserved cysteine through the conserved F or W. D genes are given only for firm matches. Clone sizes are given selectively: once, few, many, or a class where the clone is expanded.

j_call,v_call,d_call,clone_size,cdr3_nt,cdr3_aa
TRBJ2-5,TRBV25-1,TRBD1,NA,TGTGCCAGCAGTGTCCGGCGCCGGGACAGGGGGCTTCAAGAGACCCAGTACTTC,CASSVRRRDRGLQETQYF
TRBJ1-1,TRBV15,NA,few,TGTGCCACCAGCAAAGACACAGTGAACACTGAAGCTTTCTTT,CATSKDTVNTEAFF
TRBJ1-6,TRBV19,NA,NA,TGTGCCAGTAGTATAAGTCCGGGATTAGGTTCACCCCTCCACTTT,CASSISPGLGSPLHF
TRBJ1-5,TRBV12-1,NA,NA,TGTGCCAGCAACCATAATCGACAGGGGAATCAGCCCCAGCATTTT,CASNHNRQGNQPQHF
TRBJ1-1,TRBV19,TRBD1,NA,TGTGCCAGTAGTCCCGACGACAGGGGTATAGGAGAAGCTTTCTTT,CASSPDDRGIGEAFF
TRBJ1-6,TRBV2,NA,NA,TGTGCCAGCAGTGGCCCCGGGAGCTCCTATAATTCACCCCTCCACTTT,CASSGPGSSYNSPLHF
TRBJ2-7,TRBV5-8,TRBD1,few,TGTGCCAGCAGCTTATCACAGGGGCTTAGGTACGAGCAGTACTTC,CASSLSQGLRYEQYF
TRBJ2-5,TRBV2,NA,NA,TGTGCCAGCAACATATCCCCAGGGATTCAAGAGACCCAGTACTTC,CASNISPGIQETQYF
TRBJ1-6,TRBV25-1,TRBD1,NA,TGTGCCAGCAGGCAGACAGGGTATAATTCACCCCTCCACTTT,CASRQTGYNSPLHF
TRBJ2-5,TRBV28,NA,NA,TGTGCCAGCAGACTGACTACCATTCAAGAGACCCAGTACTTC,CASRLTTIQETQYF
TRBJ1-2,TRBV2,TRBD1,NA,TGTGCCAGCAGCCCCGGGACAGCGTCCTATGGCTACACCTTC,CASSPGTASYGYTF
TRBJ1-6,TRBV3-1/TRBV3-2,NA,few,TGTGCCAGCAGCCAAGGATCGCCAGGTGCACCCCTCCACTTT,CASSQGSPGAPLHF
TRBJ1-4,TRBV14,NA,NA,TGTGCCAGCAGCCGCCTCCAGGGTGACAAACTGTTTTTT,CASSRLQGDKLFF
TRBJ1-6,TRBV5-5,TRBD1,NA,TGTGCCAGCAGCGCCGGGACAGGGCCTTGTTATTCACCCCTCCACTTT,CASSAGTGPCYSPLHF
TRBJ1-3,TRBV7-3,NA,NA,TGTGCCAGCAGCCCGGGGGGGTTTGGAAACACCATATATTTT,CASSPGGFGNTIYF
TRBJ1-1,TRBV27,NA,once,TGTGCCAGCAGTTTAAGGCGGGGGGCTGTCACTGAAGCTTTCTTT,CASSLRRGAVTEAFF
TRBJ1-2,TRBV19,NA,NA,TGTGCCAGCCGTCCTATCTCCGGGAGAGACTATGGCTACACCTTC,CASRPISGRDYGYTF
TRBJ1-1,TRBV7-9,NA,few,TGTGCCAGCAGCTTACAGGGGACGGGGACTGAAGCTTTCTTT,CASSLQGTGTEAFF
TRBJ1-3,TRBV9,TRBD1,NA,TGTGCCAGCAAGGGACAGTACTCTGGAAACACCATATATTTT,CASKGQYSGNTIYF
TRBJ2-2,TRBV4-1,NA,NA,TGCGCCAGCAGCCAAGAAAACCGCGGATCGAACACCGGGGAGCTGTTTTTT,CASSQENRGSNTGELFF
TRBJ2-1,TRBV29-1,NA,NA,TGCAGCGCCGGAAGGGACACCTACAATGAGCAGTTCTTC,CSAGRDTYNEQFF
TRBJ2-7,TRBV29-1,NA,NA,TGCAGCGGACAAACAGGGATCAACGAGCAGTACTTC,CSGQTGINEQYF
TRBJ2-5,TRBV5-4,NA,NA,TGTGCCAGCAGCTTGGGAAGGAGCTTCGGAGAGACCCAGTACTTC,CASSLGRSFGETQYF
TRBJ1-3,TRBV7-2,NA,few,TGTGCCAGCAGCTTATGGGGAGCGGACACCATATATTTT,CASSLWGADTIYF
TRBJ2-2,TRBV5-1,NA,NA,TGCGCCAGCAGCTTGGGCCTAGGGGGACGCACCGGGGAGCTGTTTTTT,CASSLGLGGRTGELFF
TRBJ1-1,TRBV4-1,TRBD1,few,TGCGCCAGCAGCCAGTCGGGACAGCAGATGAACACTGAAGCTTTCTTT,CASSQSGQQMNTEAFF
TRBJ1-4,TRBV3-1/TRBV3-2,TRBD1,NA,TGTGCCAGCAGGCTTAAGGGGGCTTGGGCTAATGAAAAACTGTTTTTT,CASRLKGAWANEKLFF
TRBJ2-1,TRBV19,TRBD2,NA,TGTGCCAGTAGTACCTGGACTAGCGGGGGGGCTGATGAGCAGTTCTTC,CASSTWTSGGADEQFF
TRBJ1-5,TRBV7-2,NA,few,TGTGCCAGCAGCTGGACATTAGCTCAGCCCCAGCATTTT,CASSWTLAQPQHF
TRBJ1-2,TRBV27,TRBD1,once,TGTGCCAGCAGTACAGGGGGGAATGGCTACACCTTC,CASSTGGNGYTF
TRBJ1-2,TRBV7-9,NA,NA,TGTGCCAGCAGCCGGGTAGGGCAGGGAAACTATGGCTACACCTTC,CASSRVGQGNYGYTF
TRBJ2-2,TRBV18,TRBD1,NA,TGTGCCAGCTCACCACCCCAGGACAGGGCCGGGGAGCTGTTTTTT,CASSPPQDRAGELFF
TRBJ1-1,TRBV10-3,NA,NA,TGTGCCATCAGCGTGACAGGGAACACTGAAGCTTTCTTT,CAISVTGNTEAFF
TRBJ1-2,TRBV3-1/TRBV3-2,TRBD1,once,TGTGCCAGCAGCCACACCGGGACAGCCTTAAACTATGGCTACACCTTC,CASSHTGTALNYGYTF
TRBJ2-3,TRBV6-1,TRBD1,NA,TGTGCCAGCAGTGCACGGGACAGGGGGTTCAAAGATACGCAGTATTTT,CASSARDRGFKDTQYF
TRBJ1-5,TRBV7-2,NA,few,TGTGCCAGCAGCACATTGGCGGCTGGCAATCAGCCCCAGCATTTT,CASSTLAAGNQPQHF
TRBJ2-3,TRBV9,NA,once,TGTGCCAGCAGCGTGGTGGCGGGGGCTTCCACAGATACGCAGTATTTT,CASSVVAGASTDTQYF
TRBJ1-2,TRBV5-6,TRBD1,NA,TGTGCCAGCAGAGCAGGGGGCCCTAACTATGGCTACACCTTC,CASRAGGPNYGYTF
TRBJ1-5,TRBV6-2/TRBV6-3,NA,few,TGTGCCAGCAGTTACTCGCCAGGGAATAGCAATCAGCCCCAGCATTTT,CASSYSPGNSNQPQHF
TRBJ1-4,TRBV19,NA,NA,TGTGCCAGTAGTATGGGGCAGTCAGTCGGTGAAAAACTGTTTTTT,CASSMGQSVGEKLFF
TRBJ1-1,TRBV10-3,NA,NA,TGTGCCATCAGCATTGACAGAAGCACTGAAGCTTTCTTT,CAISIDRSTEAFF
TRBJ1-1,TRBV28,TRBD1,NA,TGTGCCAGCAGATGGACAGGCCCGAACACTGAAGCTTTCTTT,CASRWTGPNTEAFF
TRBJ2-1,TRBV9,TRBD2,once,TGTGCCAGCAGCGGAACTAGCGGGGGGGCCAGTGGGAATGAGCAGTTCTTC,CASSGTSGGASGNEQFF
TRBJ1-2,TRBV6-5,NA,NA,TGTGCCAGCTATTCCGTCTATGGCTACACCTTC,CASYSVYGYTF
TRBJ2-1,TRBV7-2,NA,NA,TGTGCCAGCAGCAAGCGAAGCCGCTACAATGAGCAGTTCTTC,CASSKRSRYNEQFF
TRBJ2-2,TRBV6-5,NA,few,TGTGCCAGCAATATTCGGGGGAACACCGGGGAGCTGTTTTTT,CASNIRGNTGELFF
TRBJ1-2,TRBV6-5,NA,NA,TGTGCCAGCACCCTACGGGGGGGTGATGGCTACACCTTC,CASTLRGGDGYTF
TRBJ1-1,TRBV2,NA,NA,TGTGCCAGCAGTGATAGAGGATCAGCCCGGAACACTGAAGCTTTCTTT,CASSDRGSARNTEAFF